This TCR beta chain was recovered during a study of T cell responses to AZD1222 COVID-19 vaccine. Pooling was applied to second doses at about 4 or about 12 weeks. The CDR3 consists of 12 residues. V lost 3 bases and J lost 5, with 7 bases in between. CDR1 LGHNT and CDR2 FRNRAP come from the germline V gene. The repertoire was sequenced with immunoSEQ multiplex PCR; TCRdb's copy has only in-frame clones and lacks some. This sample has some 170,000 clones, with over 75% found just once. The rearrangement uses TRBV12-5 and TRBJ2-5; D uncertain. The clonotype comes from an adult who received the AZD1222 COVID-19 vaccine. This specimen consisted of peripheral blood, obtained 28 days after the second AZD1222 dose. The CDR3 loop reads CASGFSRETQYF. The CDR3 region has the DNA TGTGCTAGTGGTTTTTCCAGGGAGACCCAGTACTTC.